This TCR beta chain is drawn from a study of glioma-infiltrating T cells listed by TCRdb under 2016. Looking at the study overall: Glioma tissue, non-neoplastic brain tissue and matched peripheral blood mononuclear cells were used as sources from which TCR alpha- and beta-chain repertoires were sequenced. To measure divergence between tissue and blood T-cell populations, each tissue-infiltrating repertoire was compared with the peripheral blood repertoire of the same patient. Three low-grade glioma patients, several primary glioblastoma patients, and three non-glioma patients who contributed non-neoplastic brain tissue made up the paired cohort. What the authors observed across the whole study: VJ-independent divergence between tissue and blood was found to be below expectation in non-neoplastic patients but above expectation in all gliomas, particularly low-grade gliomas. Group comparisons were based on small numbers of patients: three non-neoplastic, three low-grade glioma and 7 to 9 glioblastoma patients. Tissue and blood shared very few CDR3 sequences, a result attributed to high CDR3 diversity and limited sampling.

The iRepertoire nested amplicon-rescue multiplex PCR (arm-PCR) platform was used to amplify TCR alpha and beta CDR3 regions from RNA. The input for one-step reverse transcription and amplification was roughly 85-400 ng of tissue mRNA or PBMC total RNA. Following bead purification, Illumina adapters were added through a secondary multiplex PCR, and the libraries were then gel-purified between 200 and 400 bp. Libraries carried internal 6-nucleotide barcodes used for demultiplexing. Sequencing of libraries was performed on an Illumina MiSeq with 2x220 or 2x250 nucleotide paired-end reads. Per the source publication's procedure: FLASH 1.2.11 was used to merge paired reads, and BWA-MEM then aligned the reads to the GRCh37 human genome before TRA and TRB reads were extracted. For V and J assignment, an IMGT-derived reference of cassette sequences and CDR3 motifs that included pseudogenes was used. Reads were translated in three frames, and productive CDR3s were defined as those with a C...FGXG motif and no stop codons. A clonotype was defined as a unique combination of a V-J cassette pair and a CDR3 amino acid sequence. Filtering of reads was based on Hamming distance, with the threshold set by the sequence error rate of each sample in mapped regions. TCRdb redid the processing of the public reads, applying fastp at Q25 and MiXCR, and retained in-frame beta chains. Each entry merges the rows of one CDR3 protein and shows their most common DNA and genes. The V and J calls and clone size are TCRdb's, not the authors'. This sample has fewer than 110,000 distinct CDR3 sequences in its table, and about 30% of those were observed once. The top ten hold approximately 43% of the sample.

The CDR3 starts with the cysteine, ends with the phenylalanine, and has 18 residues. Only the CDR3 part of the read is kept: 54 bases, read in frame from the first base. According to the germline V gene (reference sequence), CDR1 reads DFQATT and CDR2 reads SNEGSKA. V loses 1 base, J loses 7 bases, and the germline ends lie 28 bases apart. This clonotype appeared a single time. Its antigen remains unidentified. Given a much more abundant clone one base away, this may be a read error. The sequenced sample consisted of glioma tissue, nonneoplastic brain tissue, or PBMCs (not recorded which). Here the chain combines TRBV20-1 and TRBJ1-2; possibly the D gene is TRBD1, per 5 matching bases. This TCR derives from a human donor with low-grade glioma or glioblastoma, undergoing nonglioma brain surgery, or in good health (not recorded which). The DNA reads as follows: TGCAGTGCTAGAGTCTCAATGATTAGTAGTCTTCGGGGGACTGGCTACACCTTC. It codes for CSARVSMISSLRGTGYTF.